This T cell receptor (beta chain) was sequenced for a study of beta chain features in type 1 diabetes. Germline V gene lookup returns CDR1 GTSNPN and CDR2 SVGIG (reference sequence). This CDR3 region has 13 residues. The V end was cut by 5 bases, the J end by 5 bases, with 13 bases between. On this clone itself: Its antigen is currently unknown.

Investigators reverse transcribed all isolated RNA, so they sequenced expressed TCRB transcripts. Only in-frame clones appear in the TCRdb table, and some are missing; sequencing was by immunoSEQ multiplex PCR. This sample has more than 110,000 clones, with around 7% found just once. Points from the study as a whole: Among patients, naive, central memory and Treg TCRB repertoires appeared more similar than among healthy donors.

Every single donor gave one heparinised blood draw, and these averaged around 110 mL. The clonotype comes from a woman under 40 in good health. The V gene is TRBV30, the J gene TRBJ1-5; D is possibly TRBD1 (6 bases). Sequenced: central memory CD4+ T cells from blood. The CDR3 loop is CAWATGSDQPQHF. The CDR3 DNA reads TGTGCCTGGGCCACAGGGTCGGATCAGCCCCAGCATTTT.